Each of the 28 T cell receptor beta chains below was sequenced from the same sample in a study of blood T cell repertoires in COVID-19. Sequencing used immunoSEQ multiplex PCR; TCRdb keeps in-frame clones, though not all of them. Of about 160,000 clones in the sample, roughly 90% are singletons; the top ten hold approximately 4.9%. The sample was peripheral blood. All receptors derive from a man aged 30 to 45 with COVID-19, enrolled during active disease.

The V call is TRBV6-1, the J call TRBJ1-3; 9 bases map to TRBD1. V dropped 1 base and J dropped 3; count of bases not matched to a gene: 4. This CDR3 is built from 16 residues. CDR1 is MNHNS and CDR2 is SASEGT in the germline V gene. The CDR3 DNA reads as TGTGCCAGCAGTGAAGGACTGACAGGGGGTGGAAACACCATATATTTT. Translating it yields CASSEGLTGGGNTIYF.

The rearrangement uses TRBV27 and TRBJ2-7; 9 nucleotides align to TRBD1. The CDR3 spans 16 residues. The ends lost 0 bases at V and 0 bases at J; junction bases unmatched: 3. The germline V gene encodes CDR1 MNHEY and CDR2 SMNVEV (reference sequence). CDR3 nucleotides: TGTGCCAGCAGTTTATCCGGACAGGGGCTCTCCTACGAGCAGTACTTC. This codes for CASSLSGQGLSYEQYF.

This CDR3 is CASSRNWPGQGNTEAFF. The CDR3, as DNA: TGTGCCAGCTCACGAAACTGGCCGGGACAGGGGAACACTGAAGCTTTCTTT. The chain joins TRBV18 to TRBJ1-1; 9 bases align to TRBD1. V shed 4 bases, J shed 1 base, and the junction held 10 bases outside the gene matches. This CDR3 is 17 amino acids long. The V gene's germline CDR1 is KGHSH and CDR2 LQKENI.

The chain recombines TRBV20-1 with TRBJ2-7; 7 bases line up with TRBD2. With V trimmed by 3 bases and J by 8 bases, 16 bases remained unmatched. CDR3 length equals 15 residues. The germline V gene encodes CDR1 DFQATT and CDR2 SNEGSKA (reference sequence). The DNA for the CDR3 is TGCAGTGCTAGTTCCCTAAGCGGGGTTGGAGGACAGCAGTACTTC. This encodes CSASSLSGVGGQQYF.

This rearrangement joins TRBV5-5 to TRBJ2-3; 9 bases align to TRBD2. This CDR3 contains 14 residues. J lost 5 bases, V lost 2 bases, and 3 bases had no gene match. Germline V gene lookup returns CDR1 SGHKS and CDR2 YYEKEE (reference sequence). The CDR3 region has the DNA TGTGCCAGCAGCTTTGCGGGAGGGAGAGATACGCAGTATTTT. It translates to CASSFAGGRDTQYF.

This clone has just one count. The chain joins TRBV19 to TRBJ2-5, with 8 nucleotides matching TRBD2. J was trimmed by 5 bases and V by 5 bases; bases with no gene match: 4. Germline lookup yields CDR1 LNHDA and CDR2 SQIVND (reference sequence). CDR3 length: 13 residues. CDR3 protein: CASSATGGETQYF. CDR3 in DNA: TGTGCCAGTAGTGCGACGGGGGGGGAGACCCAGTACTTC.

The chain links TRBV24-1 to TRBJ1-2; 9 nucleotides agree with TRBD1. V trimming: 4 bases; J trimming: 3 bases; junction bases outside the gene matches: 8. This CDR3 spans 16 amino acids. In germline, CDR1 is KGHDR, CDR2 SFDVKD. CDR3 nucleotide sequence: TGTGCCACCAGTGACACGGATACAGGGGGCGACTATGGCTACACCTTC. Translating gives CATSDTDTGGDYGYTF.

The rearrangement joins TRBV11-3 to TRBJ2-2, with 7 positions matching TRBD1. This CDR3 is built from 14 residues. CDR1 and CDR2 from the germline V gene are SGHNT and YENEEA. V was clipped by 7 bases and J by 3 bases; unmatched bases: 5. The CDR3 DNA reads as TGTGCCAGCACCCGACAGGGTGACACCGGGGAGCTGTTTTTT. Translated: CASTRQGDTGELFF.

This rearrangement joins TRBV5-1 to TRBJ2-3, with TRBD1 matching 9 bases. The germline V gene has CDR1 SGHRS and CDR2 YFSETQ. CDR3 length equals 18 residues. V lost 0 bases, J lost 8 bases, and 16 bases stayed unmatched. Here the CDR3 DNA reads TGCGCCAGCAGCTTGGCGCTCGGGACAGGGCTGGAGATGGGTACGCAGTATTTT. Residues: CASSLALGTGLEMGTQYF.

This clone occurred a few times. The rearrangement joins TRBV20-1 to TRBJ2-7, with a weak D call TRBD1 (6 bases). V lost 3 bases to trimming and J lost 5 bases, with 14 bases between them. The CDR3 totals 13 residues. Germline V gene data show CDR1 as DFQATT and CDR2 as SNEGSKA (reference sequence). CDR3 in amino acids: CSASLAGANEQYF. CDR3 coding DNA: TGCAGTGCTAGTTTGGCAGGGGCCAACGAGCAGTACTTC.

This rearrangement joins TRBV9 to TRBJ2-7; 7 bases are shared with TRBD2. Germline V gene sequence: CDR1 SGDLS, CDR2 YYNGEE. CDR3 length: 14 amino acids. Trimming removed 2 bases from V and 4 bases from J; junction bases left unmatched: 6. CDR3 sequence reads: CASSVLADWYEQYF. The CDR3 DNA sequence: TGTGCCAGCAGCGTGCTAGCGGACTGGTACGAGCAGTACTTC.

This chain uses TRBV19 with TRBJ1-5, with TRBD1 identical over 7 bases. The V segment lost 4 bases and the J segment 2 bases; nucleotides outside the gene matches: 14. CDR3 length: 18 amino acids. From germline, CDR1 is LNHDA and CDR2 SQIVND (reference sequence). The CDR3 region is CASSRSWVVGGGNQPQHF. In DNA form, the CDR3 reads TGTGCCAGTAGTAGAAGTTGGGTTGTAGGGGGCGGCAATCAGCCCCAGCATTTT. Variable domain in full (rest from reference TRBV19 and TRBJ1-5): DGGITQSPKYLFRKEGQNVTLSCEQNLNHDAMYWYRQDPGQGLRLIYYSQIVNDFQKGDIAEGYSVSREKKESFPLTVTSAQKNPTAFYLCASSRSWVVGGGNQPQHFGDGTRLSIL.

V usage is TRBV4-3 and J usage is TRBJ2-7, with 7 bases matching TRBD2. CDR3 size: 16 residues. The germline V gene has CDR1 LGHNA and CDR2 YSLEER. V shed 0 bases, J shed 6 bases, and the junction held 11 bases outside the gene matches. The CDR3 region has the DNA TGCGCCAGCAGCCAAGAGAAGGTGGGGGGGTCGGGCGAGCAGTACTTC. This codes for CASSQEKVGGSGEQYF.

The chain is built from TRBV4-1 and TRBJ2-7; D not certain. The length of the CDR3 is 15 residues. V was trimmed by 1 base and J by 5 bases, leaving 15 bases between them. Germline CDR1 is MGHRA and CDR2 is YSYEKL. The chain's CDR3 is CASSQVMARNDEQYF. CDR3 nucleotide sequence: TGCGCCAGCAGCCAAGTTATGGCTCGAAACGACGAGCAGTACTTC.

This clone has ten or more counts. The chain recombines TRBV15 with TRBJ1-2; 7 nucleotides agree with TRBD1. The CDR3 totals 16 residues. After removal of 0 bases from V and 0 bases from J, the junction contained 4 bases not matched to a gene. CDR1 is LNHNV and CDR2 is YYDKDF in the germline V gene (reference sequence). The CDR3 protein is CATSRDRDSSNYGYTF. In DNA, the CDR3 is TGTGCCACCAGCAGAGACCGGGACAGTTCTAACTATGGCTACACCTTC.

The chain couples TRBV5-1 to TRBJ2-7, with a possible D match to TRBD1 (6 bases). With 5 bases removed from V and 6 bases from J, the gap between germline ends came to 18 bases. This CDR3 region has 14 residues. Per germline, CDR1 SGHRS and CDR2 YFSETQ. CDR3 sequence (DNA): TGCGCCAGCAGTTCCAGGGGACCCACCGGCGAGCAGTACTTC. Amino acids: CASSSRGPTGEQYF.

In this sample, this clone turned up once. This sequence joins TRBV3-1 (or the pseudogene TRBV3-2) and TRBJ1-6, with TRBD1 matching 9 bases. The CDR3 consists of 17 residues. Losses at the gene ends were 3 bases for V and 7 bases for J; bases not matched to a gene: 10. Germline V gives CDR1 LGHDT, CDR2 YNNKEL (reference sequence). Written as DNA, the CDR3 is TGTGCCAGCAGCCACGAGAACAGGGGGCGTAGGAATTCACCCCTCCACTTT. This gives the protein CASSHENRGRRNSPLHF.

The chain combines TRBV4-3 with TRBJ1-6; D is unclear. The V end was cut by 5 bases, the J end by 5 bases, with 16 bases between. The germline V gene encodes CDR1 LGHNA and CDR2 YSLEER. This CDR3 contains 16 residues. CDR3 nucleotide sequence: TGCGCCAGCAGCTCTGCCGCGGGAGGGAATAATTCACCCCTCCACTTT. It encodes CASSSAAGGNNSPLHF.

This sequence joins TRBV9 and TRBJ1-2, with 9 bases identical to TRBD1. V trimming: 3 bases; J trimming: 4 bases; junction bases outside the gene matches: 4. Germline V CDR1 and CDR2: SGDLS, YYNGEE. CDR3 length: 14 amino acids. CDR3 DNA sequence: TGTGCCAGCAGCGCAGGGGACAGGGCCTATGGCTACACCTTC. Its translation: CASSAGDRAYGYTF.

The J gene is TRBJ2-3, the V gene TRBV5-6, with D tentatively TRBD1 (5 bases). V lost 6 bases and J 0 bases, leaving 26 bases between the germline ends. The CDR3 spans 19 residues. Per the germline V gene, CDR1 is SGHDT and CDR2 is YYEEEE. The DNA for the CDR3 is TGTGCCAGCACCCTCGAGGTGGGTACGGCAGGGCCCAGCACAGATACGCAGTATTTT. This translates into CASTLEVGTAGPSTDTQYF.

The chain employs TRBV19 and TRBJ1-3; possible D gene TRBD1, 5 bases. This CDR3 comprises 14 residues. In germline, CDR1 is LNHDA, CDR2 SQIVND (reference sequence). Trimming removed 3 bases at V and 4 bases at J, with 10 bases between. The CDR3 DNA is TGTGCCAGTAGTATTGGGGCAGGAGGAAACACCATATATTTT. This translates into CASSIGAGGNTIYF.

The V and J genes are TRBV9 and TRBJ1-6, with a tentative D call TRBD1 (6 bases). Trimming cost V 3 bases and J 9 bases, with 16 bases left between them. Germline CDR1 is SGDLS and CDR2 is YYNGEE. The CDR3 covers 15 residues. The chain's CDR3 is CASSARQAPGSPLHF. In DNA form, the CDR3 reads TGTGCCAGCAGCGCCCGACAGGCCCCGGGTTCACCCCTCCACTTT.

This clone was detected a few times. The CDR3 loop reads CATSSGTGTGELFF. The CDR3 nucleotides read TGTGCCACCAGCTCCGGGACAGGGACCGGGGAGCTGTTTTTT. The chain joins TRBV24-1 to TRBJ2-2; 9 nucleotides match TRBD1. CDR1 and CDR2 from the germline V gene are KGHDR and SFDVKD. The CDR3 runs to 14 residues. V dropped 7 bases and J dropped 5; count of bases not matched to a gene: 4.

The J gene is TRBJ1-2, the V gene TRBV9; no definite D call. V lost 3 bases and J 4 bases, leaving 16 bases between the germline ends. Germline CDR1 SGDLS, CDR2 YYNGEE. The CDR3 runs to 15 residues. CDR3: CASSAGGQTIYGYTF. The DNA for the CDR3 is TGTGCCAGCAGCGCCGGCGGTCAGACCATCTATGGCTACACCTTC.

CDR3 DNA sequence: TGCGCCAGCAGCCAAGATCTAGGTAAAGTGCAGTTCTTC. This codes for CASSQDLGKVQFF. V and J are TRBV4-1 and TRBJ2-1; no clear D. The CDR3 sequence is 13 residues long. Looked up from germline, CDR1 is MGHRA and CDR2 is YSYEKL. Trimming took off 0 bases at V and 12 bases at J, with 12 bases between the two ends.

This clone was found once. The rearrangement uses TRBV18 and TRBJ2-7, with D hard to call. This CDR3 has 14 amino acids. V shed 1 base and J shed 5 bases, with 12 bases lying between them. The germline gives CDR1 KGHSH, CDR2 LQKENI. The CDR3 spells CASSPLRSTDEQYF. CDR3 bases: TGTGCCAGCTCACCACTTAGGAGCACCGACGAGCAGTACTTC.

This CDR3 is CASSFLTSGANVLTF. DNA of the CDR3: TGTGCCAGCAGTTTTTTGACATCTGGGGCCAACGTCCTGACTTTC. The chain recombines TRBV27 with TRBJ2-6; no clear D. The CDR3 length is 15 residues. The germline V and J ends were trimmed by 3 bases and 1 base, with 7 bases remaining between them. Looked up from germline, CDR1 is MNHEY and CDR2 is SMNVEV (reference sequence).

The chain combines TRBV28 with TRBJ1-5; 11 bases line up with TRBD1. V lost 6 bases and J lost 2; bases outside the gene matches: 3. Germline loops: CDR1 MDHEN, CDR2 SYDVKM. The CDR3 totals 15 residues. Here the CDR3 reads CASRGQGAGNQPQHF. In DNA form, the CDR3 reads TGTGCCAGCAGAGGACAGGGGGCGGGCAATCAGCCCCAGCATTTT.